The rows below give T cell receptor beta chains drawn from one sample of a study of response to subunit inactivated influenza vaccine. TCRdb processed the RT-PCR reads anew with MiXCR; each CDR3 protein has one entry. This sample has 550,000 to 600,000 distinct CDR3 sequences; about an eighth occur once, and the top ten carry 10%. The sequenced sample was PBMCs from blood, obtained on the day of vaccination. The receptors here all came from a man aged 50 or older who received an inactivated influenza vaccine. CDR3s include the opening cysteine and the closing phenylalanine or tryptophan. A D gene is named only where the DNA matches it firmly. Size values are once, few and many counts, or a class for expanded clones, and some rows have none.

clone_size: few
j_call: TRBJ2-7
v_call: TRBV3-1
d_call: TRBD1
cdr3_nt: TGTGCCAGCAGCCACACCGGGACAGGGTTATCCGAGCAGTACTTC
cdr3_aa: CASSHTGTGLSEQYF

clone_size: -
j_call: TRBJ2-3
v_call: TRBV29-1
d_call: -
cdr3_nt: TGCAGCGTTTCTGGCGGACCCACAGATACGCAGTATTTT
cdr3_aa: CSVSGGPTDTQYF

clone_size: -
j_call: TRBJ2-5
v_call: TRBV12-3/TRBV12-4
d_call: -
cdr3_nt: TGTGCCAGCAGTTTTTTTATAGGAGAGACCCAGTACTTC
cdr3_aa: CASSFFIGETQYF

clone_size: -
j_call: TRBJ1-1
v_call: TRBV7-9
d_call: -
cdr3_nt: TGTGCCAGCAGCTTACCCAACATACAGACGAACACTGAAGCTTTCTTT
cdr3_aa: CASSLPNIQTNTEAFF

clone_size: many
j_call: TRBJ2-5
v_call: TRBV28
d_call: -
cdr3_nt: TGTGCCAGCACCGCTGCGAACGTAGAGACCCAGTACTTC
cdr3_aa: CASTAANVETQYF

clone_size: few
j_call: TRBJ2-1
v_call: TRBV20-1
d_call: TRBD2
cdr3_nt: TGCAGTGCTAGTCGAGCGGGAGGAACCTACAATGAGCAGTTCTTC
cdr3_aa: CSASRAGGTYNEQFF

clone_size: few
j_call: TRBJ2-1
v_call: TRBV12-3/TRBV12-4
d_call: TRBD2
cdr3_nt: TGTGCCAGCAGTTCGACTAGCGGGGACAATGAGCAGTTCTTC
cdr3_aa: CASSSTSGDNEQFF

clone_size: few
j_call: TRBJ2-5
v_call: TRBV5-6
d_call: -
cdr3_nt: TGTGCCAGCAGCGATGGCACTCAGTCGCGCGCCCTGTACCAAGAGACCCAGTACTTC
cdr3_aa: CASSDGTQSRALYQETQYF

clone_size: few
j_call: TRBJ2-5
v_call: TRBV7-6
d_call: -
cdr3_nt: TGTGCCAGCAGCGCCCTCCAAGAGACCCAGTACTTC
cdr3_aa: CASSALQETQYF

clone_size: -
j_call: TRBJ1-1
v_call: TRBV25-1
d_call: -
cdr3_nt: TGTGCCAGCAGTGGGCCGGGGTTATGGACTGAAGCTTTCTTT
cdr3_aa: CASSGPGLWTEAFF

clone_size: few
j_call: TRBJ2-7
v_call: TRBV20-1
d_call: -
cdr3_nt: TGCAGTGCTAGGCGACTTATTTACGAGCAGTACTTC
cdr3_aa: CSARRLIYEQYF

clone_size: few
j_call: TRBJ2-3
v_call: TRBV20-1
d_call: TRBD2
cdr3_nt: TGCAGTGCTAGAGGTTGGGAGGGCGATACGCAGTATTTT
cdr3_aa: CSARGWEGDTQYF

clone_size: few
j_call: TRBJ1-4
v_call: TRBV7-9
d_call: -
cdr3_nt: TGTGCCAGCAGCCCAGGTTCAACTAATGAAAAACTGTTTTTT
cdr3_aa: CASSPGSTNEKLFF

clone_size: -
j_call: TRBJ2-7
v_call: TRBV15
d_call: -
cdr3_nt: TGTGCCACCAGCAAGCCGGGACTTCTAGACTACGAGCAGTACTTC
cdr3_aa: CATSKPGLLDYEQYF

clone_size: few
j_call: TRBJ1-1
v_call: TRBV7-2
d_call: -
cdr3_nt: TGTGCCAGCAGCTCCCCATACCGTCCGGATGAAGCTTTCTTT
cdr3_aa: CASSSPYRPDEAFF

clone_size: many
j_call: TRBJ2-7
v_call: TRBV15
d_call: TRBD1
cdr3_nt: TGTGCCACCAGCCGCTACGGGACAGGTCATTCCTACGAGCAGTACTTC
cdr3_aa: CATSRYGTGHSYEQYF

clone_size: -
j_call: TRBJ1-2
v_call: TRBV3-1
d_call: TRBD1
cdr3_nt: TGTGCCACCAGCCAAGTACCCGGACAGGCGGACTACTATGGCTACACCTTC
cdr3_aa: CATSQVPGQADYYGYTF

clone_size: -
j_call: TRBJ2-1
v_call: TRBV7-9
d_call: TRBD1
cdr3_nt: TGTGCCAGCAGCCCCAGAGAGGGACAGGGGTTTGAGCAGTTCTTC
cdr3_aa: CASSPREGQGFEQFF

clone_size: few
j_call: TRBJ2-1
v_call: TRBV14
d_call: TRBD2
cdr3_nt: TGTGCCAGCAGCCAAGGGTGGCTAGCGGCCCATTACAATGAGCAGTTCTTC
cdr3_aa: CASSQGWLAAHYNEQFF

clone_size: few
j_call: TRBJ1-4
v_call: TRBV7-2
d_call: TRBD1
cdr3_nt: TGTGCCAGCAGCTTACGACAGGGGTTGTATGAAAAACTGTTTTTT
cdr3_aa: CASSLRQGLYEKLFF

clone_size: -
j_call: TRBJ2-1
v_call: TRBV18
d_call: TRBD2
cdr3_nt: TGTGCCAGCTCACCATCTAGCCTAGCGGGAGGAGTCGAGCAGTTCTTC
cdr3_aa: CASSPSSLAGGVEQFF

clone_size: -
j_call: TRBJ2-7
v_call: TRBV10-3
d_call: -
cdr3_nt: TGTGCCATCAGTGAGTCAGGGGTGCCCTCCTACGAGCAGTACTTC
cdr3_aa: CAISESGVPSYEQYF

clone_size: few
j_call: TRBJ2-2
v_call: TRBV25-1
d_call: TRBD2
cdr3_nt: TGTGCCAGCAGGGATCGACTAGCGGGAGGAAGGGTAGACACCGGGGAGCTGTTTTTT
cdr3_aa: CASRDRLAGGRVDTGELFF

clone_size: -
j_call: TRBJ1-5
v_call: TRBV6-1
d_call: -
cdr3_nt: TGTGCCAGCAGTGAAGCGGATGGTAGCAATCAGCCCCAGCATTTT
cdr3_aa: CASSEADGSNQPQHF

clone_size: -
j_call: TRBJ2-3
v_call: TRBV7-9
d_call: -
cdr3_nt: TGTGCCAGCAGCCCCCGGGACATCGATACGCAGTATTTT
cdr3_aa: CASSPRDIDTQYF

clone_size: -
j_call: TRBJ2-5
v_call: TRBV3-1
d_call: TRBD2
cdr3_nt: TGTGCCAGCAGCCAAAGGTCACTAGCGGAGACCCAGTACTTC
cdr3_aa: CASSQRSLAETQYF

clone_size: -
j_call: TRBJ2-2
v_call: TRBV6-2/TRBV6-3
d_call: TRBD2
cdr3_nt: TGTGCCAGCAGAAGGACTAGCGGGAGCGCGAATACCGGGGAGCTGTTTTTT
cdr3_aa: CASRRTSGSANTGELFF

clone_size: -
j_call: TRBJ2-3
v_call: TRBV7-2
d_call: TRBD2
cdr3_nt: TGTGCCAGCAGCTTTACTAGCGGAGGGGGGTCAGATACGCAGTATTTT
cdr3_aa: CASSFTSGGGSDTQYF

clone_size: -
j_call: TRBJ2-3
v_call: TRBV3-1
d_call: -
cdr3_nt: TGTGCCAGCAGCCCTGGGGGGCCTGGGGCAGATACGCAGTATTTT
cdr3_aa: CASSPGGPGADTQYF

clone_size: many
j_call: TRBJ2-4
v_call: TRBV20-1
d_call: TRBD2
cdr3_nt: TGCAGTATATCAGGGGGACTAGCGGGAGGCAAAAACATTCAGTACTTC
cdr3_aa: CSISGGLAGGKNIQYF

clone_size: -
j_call: TRBJ2-7
v_call: TRBV6-1
d_call: -
cdr3_nt: TGTGCCAGCAGTCTCGGGTTGGGCCCTCCGTACGAGCAGTACTTC
cdr3_aa: CASSLGLGPPYEQYF

clone_size: -
j_call: TRBJ2-2
v_call: TRBV7-8
d_call: -
cdr3_nt: TGTGCCAGCACTCCGACGCGGGTGTGGGGGGCGGGCACCGGGGAGCTGTTTTTT
cdr3_aa: CASTPTRVWGAGTGELFF

clone_size: few
j_call: TRBJ2-3
v_call: TRBV9
d_call: TRBD2
cdr3_nt: TGTGCCAGCAGCGTAGGTCTAGCGGAGGCAGATACGCAGTATTTT
cdr3_aa: CASSVGLAEADTQYF

clone_size: many
j_call: TRBJ1-1
v_call: TRBV7-2
d_call: TRBD1
cdr3_nt: TGTGCCAGCAGCCCGGACAGGGTGGGAGAAGCTTTCTTT
cdr3_aa: CASSPDRVGEAFF

clone_size: -
j_call: TRBJ2-7
v_call: TRBV2
d_call: -
cdr3_nt: TGTGCCAGCAGTGACCCAATAGGGGGACCCGAGCAGTACTTC
cdr3_aa: CASSDPIGGPEQYF